This passage covers 13 T cell receptor beta chains from one sample sequenced in a study of graft-versus-host responses after intestinal transplantation (TCRdb year 2021). The antigens these receptors bind are not known. The library was generated by the immunoSEQ multiplex PCR assay. As stored in TCRdb, this immuneACCESS dataset retains in-frame rearrangements with V and J assigned. A fraction of the clones does not appear; measured against another copy, unresolved V genes explain less than half of the discrepancy, and the remainder lacks a known reason. For this sample there are fewer than 120,000 clones; 93% appear just once. The biggest ten clones account for about 0.51% of the sample. In the paper's terms, the time point label means: cells obtained before transplantation from donor or recipient. Sequenced material: unstimulated CD8+ T cells sorted from spleen or lymph node cells, taken before intestinal transplant. Receptors originate from a human donor who received an intestinal transplant.

This clone was found a few times. This rearrangement joins TRBV19 to TRBJ1-2, with TRBD1 matching over 11 bases. CDR1 LNHDA and CDR2 SQIVND come from the germline V gene (reference sequence). V shed 6 bases, J shed 6 bases, and the junction held 6 bases outside the gene matches. The CDR3 is 14 residues long. CDR3 nucleotide sequence: TGTGCCAGTAGGCGGACAGGGGGCTGGCATGGCTACACCTTC. Translation: CASRRTGGWHGYTF.

As to this clone: Other DNA sequences from this sample encode an identical CDR3 as well. This chain uses TRBV9 with TRBJ2-7; D remains unclear. V was clipped by 0 bases and J by 4 bases, with 5 bases between them. The CDR3 loop spans 12 amino acids. In germline, CDR1 is SGDLS, CDR2 YYNGEE. The CDR3 is CASSVDGYEQYF. CDR3 coding DNA: TGTGCCAGCAGCGTAGACGGTTACGAGCAGTACTTC.

The CDR3 sequence is CASSVEEGHQETQYF. DNA for the CDR3: TGTGCCAGCAGCGTAGAGGAGGGGCACCAAGAGACCCAGTACTTC. The chain couples TRBV9 to TRBJ2-5; the D gene is possibly TRBD2 (6 bases). Germline V gene sequence: CDR1 SGDLS, CDR2 YYNGEE. V was pared by 0 bases and J by 0 bases, with 9 bases between. The CDR3 has 15 amino acids.

V usage is TRBV9 and J usage is TRBJ2-6; 11 bases align to TRBD1. The CDR3 runs to 17 residues. J was trimmed by 2 bases and V by 0 bases; bases with no gene match: 1. Germline V gene data show CDR1 as SGDLS and CDR2 as YYNGEE. The CDR3 loop reads CASSVGTGGAGANVLTF. Here the CDR3 DNA reads TGTGCCAGCAGCGTAGGGACAGGGGGCGCTGGGGCCAACGTCCTGACTTTC.

The chain has TRBV5-1 and TRBJ2-1; no clear D. V was cut by 4 bases and J by 5 bases, with 4 bases left in between. CDR1 SGHRS and CDR2 YFSETQ come from the germline V gene. There are 11 residues in the CDR3. As DNA, the CDR3 is TGCGCCAGCAGCCCAAACAATGAGCAGTTCTTC. Its translation is CASSPNNEQFF.

The chain joins TRBV29-1 to TRBJ1-2; D possibly corresponds to TRBD1 (5 bases). V was clipped by 3 bases and J by 6 bases, with 23 bases between them. The germline V gene encodes CDR1 SQVTM and CDR2 ANQGSEA. This CDR3 comprises 16 residues. In DNA form, the CDR3 reads TGCAGCGTTGAGTTACAGGCGAGCGTCGTGAAAAATGGCTACACCTTC. Translated: CSVELQASVVKNGYTF.

This chain joins TRBV19 and TRBJ2-7; TRBD2 agrees at 14 bases. V was pared by 1 base and J by 4 bases, with 3 bases of the junction left unmatched. The germline V gene encodes CDR1 LNHDA and CDR2 SQIVND (reference sequence). CDR3 length equals 16 residues. The CDR3 region is CASSIGLAGGPYEQYF. The CDR3 bases are TGTGCCAGTAGTATAGGACTAGCGGGAGGGCCTTACGAGCAGTACTTC.

The chain joins TRBV5-1 to TRBJ2-7; possibly TRBD2 for D (5 bases). The CDR3 loop spans 14 amino acids. V lost 4 bases, J lost 4 bases, and 15 bases lay in between. Germline V gene sequence: CDR1 SGHRS, CDR2 YFSETQ. In nucleotides, the CDR3 is TGCGCCAGCAGCCCGTACGGGATTGAATACGAGCAGTACTTC. It translates to CASSPYGIEYEQYF.

This clone was seen just once. The rearrangement links TRBV10-1 to TRBJ2-5, with TRBD2 matching 9 bases. J was trimmed by 1 base and V by 4 bases; bases with no gene match: 1. The germline V gene encodes CDR1 WNHNN and CDR2 SYGVQD (reference sequence). The length of the CDR3 is 14 residues. This CDR3 is CASSATSGQETQYF. For the CDR3, the DNA is TGCGCCAGCAGTGCGACTAGCGGCCAAGAGACCCAGTACTTC.

This sequence joins TRBV21-1 and TRBJ2-2; the table's TRBD2 call for D was not verified on the DNA. TRBV21-1 is annotated as a pseudogene. There are 17 residues in the CDR3. In DNA form, the CDR3 reads TGTGCCAGCAGCAAAGTATATCTAGCGGGAGATACCGGGGAGCTGTTTTTT. Its translation is CASSKVYLAGDTGELFF.

This chain links TRBV14 with TRBJ2-7; TRBD1 is a possible D gene (6 bases). V shed 0 bases and J shed 2 bases, with 11 bases lying between them. CDR1 and CDR2 (germline): SGHDN, FVKESK. The CDR3 has 15 amino acids. In DNA form, the CDR3 reads TGTGCCAGCAGCCAAGAACCAGGGGAAACCTACGAGCAGTACTTC. This codes for CASSQEPGETYEQYF.

This rearrangement joins TRBV27 to TRBJ1-5, with D hard to call. Trimming removed 3 bases at V and 5 bases at J, with 8 bases between. Germline-derived CDR1 and CDR2 are MNHEY and SMNVEV (reference sequence). The CDR3 is made up of 13 amino acids. CDR3 DNA: TGTGCCAGCAGTTTGAACGGCTATCAGCCCCAGCATTTT. Protein sequence: CASSLNGYQPQHF.

This clone was seen only once. V and J are TRBV2 and TRBJ2-1, with 10 bases identical to TRBD2. CDR1 is SNHLY and CDR2 is FYNNEI in the germline V gene. The CDR3 contains 14 residues. Trimming removed 9 bases from V and 2 bases from J; junction bases left unmatched: 4. CDR3 sequence (DNA): TGTGCCAGGGGGAGCGGGAGGGCCTACAATGAGCAGTTCTTC. It codes for CARGSGRAYNEQFF.